One and the same sample provided the 4 T cell receptor beta chains below, sequenced in a study of T cells in Graves' hyperthyroidism and ophthalmopathy. What was amplified from RNA transcripts were TCR beta CDR3 regions. Primed by the HTBI set, a first-round RT-PCR was run on the TCR CDR3. TCRdb reprocessed the multiplex PCR reads with MiXCR, giving one entry per CDR3 protein. The sample includes roughly 500,000 distinct CDR3 sequences, roughly 13% of them seen just once. Sequences were obtained from blood. These receptors came from a woman aged 25 to 39 with Graves' hyperthyroidism that later progressed to Graves' ophthalmopathy.

The table lists this clonotype with a few counts. The chain uses TRBV19 and TRBJ2-2; D call uncertain. V was pared by 8 bases and J by 6 bases, with 7 bases between. There are 11 residues in the CDR3. The germline gives CDR1 LNHDA, CDR2 SQIVND (reference sequence). The CDR3 DNA reads TGTGCCAGTTCCGGGTCCGGGGAGCTGTTTTTT. Translated: CASSGSGELFF.

This clonotype has just a few counts. The gene calls are TRBV4-2 and TRBJ1-2, with D unclear. The CDR3 runs to 14 residues. Between the trimmed V and J ends, which lost 0 bases and 7 bases, there was a span of 12 bases. Germline values: CDR1 LGHNA, CDR2 YNFKEQ. The CDR3 spells CASSQDEGRSGYTF. The CDR3 region has the DNA TGTGCCAGCAGCCAAGATGAAGGGAGGTCTGGCTACACCTTC.

This clonotype was counted ten times or more. V usage is TRBV7-2 and J usage is TRBJ1-4; TRBD1 is a possible D gene (6 bases). The V and J ends lost 3 bases and 7 bases respectively, with 12 bases between them. The CDR3 loop spans 14 amino acids. Per germline, CDR1 SGHTA and CDR2 FQGNSA. This chain's CDR3 is CASSFGGLGEKLFF. Written as DNA, the CDR3 is TGTGCCAGCAGCTTCGGGGGGCTTGGTGAAAAACTGTTTTTT.

The sample holds many counts of this clonotype. This rearrangement joins TRBV9 to TRBJ2-1; TRBD1 aligns across 11 bases. V trimming: 4 bases; J trimming: 8 bases; junction bases outside the gene matches: 23. There are 20 residues in the CDR3. Germline loops: CDR1 SGDLS, CDR2 YYNGEE. The chain's CDR3 is CASSTRRVWSGQGAIYEQFF. The CDR3 DNA reads as TGTGCCAGCAGCACGAGGCGAGTCTGGAGCGGACAGGGGGCGATATATGAGCAGTTCTTC.